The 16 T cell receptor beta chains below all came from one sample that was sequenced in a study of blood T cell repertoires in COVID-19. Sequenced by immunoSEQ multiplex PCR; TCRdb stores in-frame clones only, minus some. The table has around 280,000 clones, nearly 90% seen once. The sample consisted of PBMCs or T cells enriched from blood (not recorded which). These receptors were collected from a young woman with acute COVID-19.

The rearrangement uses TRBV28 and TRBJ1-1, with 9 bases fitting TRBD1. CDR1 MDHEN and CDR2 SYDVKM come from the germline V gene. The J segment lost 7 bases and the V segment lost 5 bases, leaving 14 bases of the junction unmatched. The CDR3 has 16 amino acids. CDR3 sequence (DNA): TGTGCCAGCAGTCCTATCTATAAGACAGGGGGAATTGAAGCTTTCTTT. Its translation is CASSPIYKTGGIEAFF.

CDR3 DNA sequence: TGTGCCAGCAGCGGGACTAGCATGGGCACAGATACGCAGTATTTT. Translating it yields CASSGTSMGTDTQYF. This chain uses TRBV6-5 with TRBJ2-3, with 9 bases identical to TRBD2. The J segment lost 1 base and the V segment lost 6 bases, leaving 5 bases of the junction unmatched. Germline V lookup: CDR1 MNHEY, CDR2 SVGAGI. The length of the CDR3 is 15 residues.

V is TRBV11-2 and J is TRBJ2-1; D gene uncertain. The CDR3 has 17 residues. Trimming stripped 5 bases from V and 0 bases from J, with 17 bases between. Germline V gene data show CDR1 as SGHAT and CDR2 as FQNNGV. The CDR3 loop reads CASSHAGSSGSYNEQFF. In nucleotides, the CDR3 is TGTGCCAGCAGCCACGCCGGTAGCAGTGGCTCCTACAATGAGCAGTTCTTC.

CDR3 protein: CASSQGPVEAGYGYTF. CDR3 nucleotide sequence: TGCGCCAGCAGCCAAGGTCCCGTGGAGGCAGGTTATGGCTACACCTTC. The V call is TRBV4-1, the J call TRBJ1-2; D ambiguous. CDR3 length equals 16 residues. The germline CDR1 and CDR2 sequences are MGHRA and YSYEKL. The germline V and J ends were trimmed by 1 base and 5 bases, with 17 bases remaining between them.

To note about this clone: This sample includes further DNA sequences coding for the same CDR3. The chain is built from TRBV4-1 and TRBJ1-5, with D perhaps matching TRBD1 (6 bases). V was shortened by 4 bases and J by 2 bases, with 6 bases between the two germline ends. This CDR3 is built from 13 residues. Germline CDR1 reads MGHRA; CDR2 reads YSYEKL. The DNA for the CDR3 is TGCGCCAGCAGCCCAGGGGGCAATCAGCCCCAGCATTTT. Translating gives CASSPGGNQPQHF.

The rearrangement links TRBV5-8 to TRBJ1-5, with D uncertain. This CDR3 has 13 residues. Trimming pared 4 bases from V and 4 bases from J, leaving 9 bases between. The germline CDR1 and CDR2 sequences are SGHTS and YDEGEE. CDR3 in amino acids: CASSHQQNQPQHF. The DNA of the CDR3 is TGTGCCAGCAGCCACCAACAGAATCAGCCCCAGCATTTT.

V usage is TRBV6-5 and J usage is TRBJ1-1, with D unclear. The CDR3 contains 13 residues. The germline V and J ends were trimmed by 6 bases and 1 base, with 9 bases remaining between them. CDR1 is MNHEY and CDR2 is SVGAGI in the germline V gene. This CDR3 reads CASRDTANTEAFF. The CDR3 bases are TGTGCCAGCAGGGATACAGCGAACACTGAAGCTTTCTTT.

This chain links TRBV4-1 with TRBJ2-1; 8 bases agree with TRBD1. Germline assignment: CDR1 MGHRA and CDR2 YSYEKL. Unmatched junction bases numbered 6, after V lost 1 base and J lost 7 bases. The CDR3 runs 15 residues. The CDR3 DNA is TGCGCCAGCAGCCAAGGGACAGGGTTCGGGAATGAGCAGTTCTTC. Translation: CASSQGTGFGNEQFF.

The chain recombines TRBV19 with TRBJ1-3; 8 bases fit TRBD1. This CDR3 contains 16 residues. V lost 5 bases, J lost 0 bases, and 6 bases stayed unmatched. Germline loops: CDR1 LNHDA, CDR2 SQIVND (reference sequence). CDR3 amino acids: CASSPQGAHSGNTIYF. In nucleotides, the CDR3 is TGTGCCAGTAGTCCGCAGGGGGCTCACTCTGGAAACACCATATATTTT.

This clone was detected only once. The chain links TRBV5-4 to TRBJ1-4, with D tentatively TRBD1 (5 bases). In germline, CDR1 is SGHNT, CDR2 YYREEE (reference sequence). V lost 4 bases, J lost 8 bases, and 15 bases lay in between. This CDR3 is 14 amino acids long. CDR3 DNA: TGTGCCAGCAGCCTCCAGGGTTCAGGGGAAAAACTGTTTTTT. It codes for CASSLQGSGEKLFF.

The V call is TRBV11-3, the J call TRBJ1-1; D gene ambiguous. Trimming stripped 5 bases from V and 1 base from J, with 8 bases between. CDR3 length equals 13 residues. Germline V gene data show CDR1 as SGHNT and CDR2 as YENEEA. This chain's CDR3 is CASSRGGNTEAFF. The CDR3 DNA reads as TGTGCCAGCAGCCGTGGAGGGAACACTGAAGCTTTCTTT. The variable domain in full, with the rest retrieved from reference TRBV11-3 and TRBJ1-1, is EAGVVQSPRYKIIEKKQPVAFWCNPISGHNTLYWYLQNLGQGPELLIRYENEEAVDDSQLPKDRFSAERLKGVDSTLKIQPAELGDSAVYLCASSRGGNTEAFFGQGTRLTVV.

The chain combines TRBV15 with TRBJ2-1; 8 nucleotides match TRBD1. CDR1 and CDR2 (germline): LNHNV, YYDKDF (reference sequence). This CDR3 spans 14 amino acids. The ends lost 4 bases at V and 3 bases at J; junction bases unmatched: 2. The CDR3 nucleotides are TGTGCCACCAGCACGGACAGGGACTACAATGAGCAGTTCTTC. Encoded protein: CATSTDRDYNEQFF.

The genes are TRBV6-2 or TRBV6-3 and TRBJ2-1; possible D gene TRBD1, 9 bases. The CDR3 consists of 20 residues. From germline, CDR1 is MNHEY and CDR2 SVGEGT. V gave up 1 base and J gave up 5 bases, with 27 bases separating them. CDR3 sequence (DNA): TGTGCCAGCAGTTACTGGTTCCGGACAGGGGCGGGAGGAGGGGACAATGAGCAGTTCTTC. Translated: CASSYWFRTGAGGGDNEQFF.

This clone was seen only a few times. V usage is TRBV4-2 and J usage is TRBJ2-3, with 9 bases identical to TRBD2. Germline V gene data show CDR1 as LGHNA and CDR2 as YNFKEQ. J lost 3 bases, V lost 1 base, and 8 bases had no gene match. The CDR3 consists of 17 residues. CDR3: CASSQGLAGFGTDTQYF. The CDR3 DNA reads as TGTGCCAGCAGCCAAGGTCTAGCGGGATTTGGTACAGATACGCAGTATTTT.

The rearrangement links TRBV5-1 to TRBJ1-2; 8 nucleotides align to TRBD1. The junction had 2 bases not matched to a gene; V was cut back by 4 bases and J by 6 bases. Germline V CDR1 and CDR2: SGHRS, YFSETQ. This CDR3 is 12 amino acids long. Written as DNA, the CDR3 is TGCGCCAGCAGCCAGGACAGGGATGGCTACACCTTC. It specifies CASSQDRDGYTF.

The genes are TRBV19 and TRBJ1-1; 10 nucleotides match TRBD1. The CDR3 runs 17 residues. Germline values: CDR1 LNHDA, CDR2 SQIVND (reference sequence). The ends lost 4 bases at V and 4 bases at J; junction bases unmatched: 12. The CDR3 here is CASSTGTGEVLVTEAFF. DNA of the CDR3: TGTGCCAGTAGTACCGGGACAGGGGAGGTTTTGGTCACTGAAGCTTTCTTT.